The present T cell receptor beta chain was sequenced within a study of blood T cell repertoires in COVID-19. Looking at the study overall: PBMCs, B-cell-depleted T cells, or T cells provided the cDNA or gDNA that made up the material.

In the original analysis: Amplified reference gene primers provided the basis for estimating nucleated cell counts. Method: immunoSEQ multiplex PCR; TCRdb's copy keeps in-frame clones and lacks some. V and J calls and clone size are copied from that table; D and trimming were computed from the DNA. This sample has 95,000 to 150,000 clones, with approximately 80% found just once. V was clipped by 3 bases and J by 4 bases; unmatched bases: 11. Germline V CDR1 and CDR2: KGHDR, SFDVKD. CDR3 length: 17 amino acids. Input material: peripheral blood. The receptor's source is a man in his 60s with acute or convalescent COVID-19. The chain recombines TRBV24-1 with TRBJ2-3, with TRBD2 matching 8 bases. CDR3 sequence: CATSDPGTSAGADTQYF. CDR3 coding DNA: TGTGCCACCAGTGATCCCGGGACTAGTGCGGGGGCAGATACGCAGTATTTT.